This record concerns one TCR beta chain sequence. No antigen is known for it. A read error may produce the germline difference seen at one junction end. With each sample, at least 5.5 micrograms of total RNA were extracted. This sample is part of a study of blood T cells in healthy people across ages. Study outcomes and limitations: Expanded clonotype shifts may have been confounded, as the donors had an unknown CMV status. The recorded TCR beta diversity per million T cells decreased in a roughly linear manner with age. With unsorted PBMCs, a conclusive comparison of naive versus antigen-experienced cells was not possible.

This CDR3 comprises 12 residues. From germline, CDR1 is DFQATT and CDR2 SNEGSKA (reference sequence). Sample-barcoded 5' priming and a J-beta primer mix drove a second PCR of roughly 7 to 11 cycles. MiXCR, applied by TCRdb to the 5' RACE reads, yields one record per CDR3 protein. The data show 1.2 million to 1.5 million distinct CDR3 sequences, with approximately 59% seen just once and 6.7% held by the top ten. The clonotype originates from a man aged 18 to 30 in good health. The source material was blood. The J gene is TRBJ1-5, the V gene TRBV20-1; unclear D gene. This CDR3 reads CSARDFNRPQHF. The CDR3 bases are TGCAGTGCTAGAGACTTCAATCGGCCCCAGCATTTT.